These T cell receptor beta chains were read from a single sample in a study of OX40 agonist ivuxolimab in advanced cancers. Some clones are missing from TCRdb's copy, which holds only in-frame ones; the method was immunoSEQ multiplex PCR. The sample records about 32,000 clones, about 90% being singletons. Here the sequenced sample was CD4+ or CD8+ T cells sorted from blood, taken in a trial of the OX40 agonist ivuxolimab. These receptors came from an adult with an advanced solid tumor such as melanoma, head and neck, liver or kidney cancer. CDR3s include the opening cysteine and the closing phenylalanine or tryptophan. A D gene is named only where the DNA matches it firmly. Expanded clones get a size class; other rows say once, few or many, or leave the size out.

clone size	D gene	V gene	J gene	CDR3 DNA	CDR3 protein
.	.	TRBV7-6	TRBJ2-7	TGTGCCAGCAGCTCTACAGGGTACGAGCAGTACTTC	CASSSTGYEQYF
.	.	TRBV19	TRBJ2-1	TGTGCCAGTAGTATAGATGGATGGACAGTCAATGAGCAGTTCTTC	CASSIDGWTVNEQFF
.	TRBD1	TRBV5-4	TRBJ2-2	TGTGCCAGCAGCCCGGGACAGGGCCAGACCGGGGAGCTGTTTTTT	CASSPGQGQTGELFF
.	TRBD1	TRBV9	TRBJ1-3	TGTGCCAGCAGCGCCCCCGGGACAGGTTCTGGAAACACCATATATTTT	CASSAPGTGSGNTIYF
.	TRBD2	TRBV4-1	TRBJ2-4	TGCGCCAGCAGCCAAACTAGCGGGAGGTACATTCAGTACTTC	CASSQTSGRYIQYF
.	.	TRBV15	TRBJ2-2	TGTGCCACCAGCAGTACCCCACTGGCAGGACGGGCCGGGGAGCTGTTTTTT	CATSSTPLAGRAGELFF
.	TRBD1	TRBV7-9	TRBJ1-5	TGTGCCAGCAGCACGACAGGGGGGGATCAGCCCCAGCATTTT	CASSTTGGDQPQHF
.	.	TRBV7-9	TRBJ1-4	TGTGCCAGCAGCTTAGCCGCAGGGGATGAAAAACTGTTTTTT	CASSLAAGDEKLFF
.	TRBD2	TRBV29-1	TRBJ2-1	TGCAGCGAACGTGGGACTAGCGTTTACGATGAGCAGTTCTTC	CSERGTSVYDEQFF
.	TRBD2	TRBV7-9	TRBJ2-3	TGTGCCAGCAGCGAAGGACTAGCCTCATACACAGATACGCAGTATTTT	CASSEGLASYTDTQYF
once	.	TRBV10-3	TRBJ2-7	TGTGCCATCAGTGAGATTAACATCGACGAGCAGTACTTC	CAISEINIDEQYF
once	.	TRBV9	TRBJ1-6	TGTGCCAGCAGCGTAGGAAGTAATTCACCCCTCCACTTT	CASSVGSNSPLHF
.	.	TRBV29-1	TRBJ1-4	TGCAGCGTTCGCACTTCAGGGGCCCTTAATGAAAAACTGTTTTTT	CSVRTSGALNEKLFF
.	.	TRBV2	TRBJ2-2	TGTGCCAGCCGGCCTTACGGGGGCTCCCGGGGGGAGCTGTTTTTT	CASRPYGGSRGELFF
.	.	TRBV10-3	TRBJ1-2	TGTGCCATCAGTGAGTCCCTGGGAGCTAACTATGGCTACACCTTC	CAISESLGANYGYTF
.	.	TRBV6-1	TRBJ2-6	TGTGCCAGCAGTGAAGAGCCCGGGGCACAGTCCCACCTGACTTTC	CASSEEPGAQSHLTF
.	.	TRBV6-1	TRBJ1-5	TGTGCCAGCAGTAGGGACCCAGCCTTGAGACCCCAGCATTTT	CASSRDPALRPQHF
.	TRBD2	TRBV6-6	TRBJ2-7	TGTGCCAGCAGGAACGGGCTAGCGGGGACCTACGAGCAGTACTTC	CASRNGLAGTYEQYF
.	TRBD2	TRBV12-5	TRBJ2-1	TGTGCTAGTGGTTCATCGGAGTTAACTAGCGGGGGGGCAGGGGAGCAGTTCTTC	CASGSSELTSGGAGEQFF
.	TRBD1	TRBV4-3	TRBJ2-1	TGCGCCAGCAGCCAAGAGACAGGGGGCTACAATGAGCAGTTCTTC	CASSQETGGYNEQFF
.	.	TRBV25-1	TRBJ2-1	TGTGCCAGCAGTGATTTTCTGAATAGCAAGAATTACAATGAGCAGTTCTTC	CASSDFLNSKNYNEQFF
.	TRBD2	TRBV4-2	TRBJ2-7	TGTGCCAGCAGCCAAGAGGCTAGCGGCAGCTACGAGCAGTACTTC	CASSQEASGSYEQYF
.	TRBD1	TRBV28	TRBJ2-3	TGTGCCAGCAGTGCCGGGACAGGGTACGCAGATACGCAGTATTTT	CASSAGTGYADTQYF
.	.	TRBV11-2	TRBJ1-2	TGTGCCAGCAGCTTCCCAGGGGCCCCCTATGGCTACACCTTC	CASSFPGAPYGYTF
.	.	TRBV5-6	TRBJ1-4	TGTGCCAGCAGCCAGGGCTGGGACGGACTCGAAAAACTGTTTTTT	CASSQGWDGLEKLFF
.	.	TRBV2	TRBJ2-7	TGTGCCAGCAGTGTTCCCAGCCCCCTTGAGCAGTACTTC	CASSVPSPLEQYF
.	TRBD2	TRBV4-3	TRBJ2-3	TGCGCCAGCAGCCAAGACCTAGCGGGAGGGCCAATAGATACGCAGTATTTT	CASSQDLAGGPIDTQYF
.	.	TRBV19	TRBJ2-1	TGTGCCAGTAGTGCTGTCTATGAGCAGTTCTTC	CASSAVYEQFF
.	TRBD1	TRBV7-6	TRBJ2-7	TGTGCCAGCAGCTTAGAACCGGGACAGGGCTACGAGCAGTACTTC	CASSLEPGQGYEQYF
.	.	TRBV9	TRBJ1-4	TGTGCCAGCAGCTCCATGGACAGTCCTAATGAAAAACTGTTTTTT	CASSSMDSPNEKLFF
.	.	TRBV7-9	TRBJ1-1	TGTGCCAGCAGCTTGTTAGGAGGGCTGAACACTGAAGCTTTCTTT	CASSLLGGLNTEAFF
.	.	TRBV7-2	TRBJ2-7	TGTGCCAGCAGCGCAACACCTACCTACGAGCAGTACTTC	CASSATPTYEQYF
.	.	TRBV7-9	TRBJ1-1	TGTGCCAGCAGCCCCGATCGGGGGGCTGAAGCTTTCTTT	CASSPDRGAEAFF
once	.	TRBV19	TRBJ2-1	TGTGCCAGTAGGGAAAGCGGACTAAATGAGCAGTTCTTC	CASRESGLNEQFF
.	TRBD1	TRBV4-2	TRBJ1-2	TGTGCCAGCAGCTCCCCAATCGGGCAGGGGGCTACCTATGGCTACACCTTC	CASSSPIGQGATYGYTF
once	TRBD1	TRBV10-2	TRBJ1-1	TGCGCCAGCACCCGGACAGGGTCGATGAACACTGAAGCTTTCTTT	CASTRTGSMNTEAFF
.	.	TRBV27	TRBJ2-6	TGTGCCAGCAGTTTATCGGCTCCGTTTGAGGCCACAGGTACGAGTTCTGGGGCCAACGTCCTGACTTTC	CASSLSAPFEATGTSSGANVLTF